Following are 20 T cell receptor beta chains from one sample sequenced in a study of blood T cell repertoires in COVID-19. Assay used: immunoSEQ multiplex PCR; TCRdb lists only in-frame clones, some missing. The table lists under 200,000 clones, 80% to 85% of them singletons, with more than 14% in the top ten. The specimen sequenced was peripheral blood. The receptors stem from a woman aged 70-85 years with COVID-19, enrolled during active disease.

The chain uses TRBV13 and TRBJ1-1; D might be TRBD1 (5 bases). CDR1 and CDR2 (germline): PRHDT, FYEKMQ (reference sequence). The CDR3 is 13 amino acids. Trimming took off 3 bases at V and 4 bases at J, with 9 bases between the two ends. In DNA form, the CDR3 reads TGTGCCAGCAGCTTCCGAACAGGCACTGAAGCTTTCTTT. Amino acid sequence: CASSFRTGTEAFF.

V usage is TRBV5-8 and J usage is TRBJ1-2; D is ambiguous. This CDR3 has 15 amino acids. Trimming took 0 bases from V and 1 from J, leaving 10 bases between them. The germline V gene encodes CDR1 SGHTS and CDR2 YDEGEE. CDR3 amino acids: CASSLVAGYNYGYTF. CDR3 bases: TGTGCCAGCAGCTTGGTTGCGGGGTATAACTATGGCTACACCTTC. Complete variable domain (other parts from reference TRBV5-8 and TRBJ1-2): EAGVTQSPTHLIKTRGQQATLRCSPISGHTSVYWYQQALGLGLQFLLWYDEGEERNRGNFPPRFSGRQFPNYSSELNVNALELEDSALYLCASSLVAGYNYGYTFGSGTRLTVV.

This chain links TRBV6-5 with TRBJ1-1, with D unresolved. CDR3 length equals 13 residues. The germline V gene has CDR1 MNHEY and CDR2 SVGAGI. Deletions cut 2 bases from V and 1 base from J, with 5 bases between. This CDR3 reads CASSYRGNTEAFF. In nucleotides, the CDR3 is TGTGCCAGCAGTTACCGAGGGAACACTGAAGCTTTCTTT.

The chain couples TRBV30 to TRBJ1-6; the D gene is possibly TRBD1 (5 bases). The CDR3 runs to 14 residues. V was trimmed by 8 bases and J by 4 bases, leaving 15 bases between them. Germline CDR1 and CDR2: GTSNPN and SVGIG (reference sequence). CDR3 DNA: TGTGCCGGGACGCGGGGACGGTATAATTCACCCCTCCACTTT. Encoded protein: CAGTRGRYNSPLHF.

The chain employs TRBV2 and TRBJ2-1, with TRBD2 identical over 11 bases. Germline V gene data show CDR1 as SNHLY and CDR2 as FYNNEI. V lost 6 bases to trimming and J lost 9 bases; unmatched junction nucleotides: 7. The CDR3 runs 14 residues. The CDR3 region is CASRGLAVDREQFF. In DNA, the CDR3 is TGTGCCAGCAGGGGACTAGCGGTAGACCGTGAGCAGTTCTTC. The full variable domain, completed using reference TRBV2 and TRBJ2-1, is EPEVTQTPSHQVTQMGQEVILRCVPISNHLYFYWYRQILGQKVEFLVSFYNNEISEKSEIFDDQFSVERPDGSNFTLKIRSTKLEDSAMYFCASRGLAVDREQFFGPGTRLTVL.

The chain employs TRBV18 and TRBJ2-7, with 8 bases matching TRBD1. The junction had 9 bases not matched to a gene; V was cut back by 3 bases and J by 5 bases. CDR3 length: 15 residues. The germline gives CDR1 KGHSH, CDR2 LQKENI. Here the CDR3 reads CASSPAQGARDEQYF. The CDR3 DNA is TGTGCCAGCTCACCCGCCCAGGGGGCAAGGGACGAGCAGTACTTC.

Here the CDR3 reads CASRSGTGRTEAFF. As DNA, the CDR3 is TGTGCCAGTAGATCCGGGACAGGGCGCACTGAAGCTTTCTTT. This chain connects TRBV19 to TRBJ1-1; TRBD1 matches 9 bases. V shed 6 bases and J 4 bases; nucleotides not matched to a gene: 6. The CDR3 length is 14 residues. The germline CDR1 and CDR2 sequences are LNHDA and SQIVND (reference sequence). Based on the CDR3 plus reference TRBV19 and TRBJ1-1, the full variable domain is DGGITQSPKYLFRKEGQNVTLSCEQNLNHDAMYWYRQDPGQGLRLIYYSQIVNDFQKGDIAEGYSVSREKKESFPLTVTSAQKNPTAFYLCASRSGTGRTEAFFGQGTRLTVV.

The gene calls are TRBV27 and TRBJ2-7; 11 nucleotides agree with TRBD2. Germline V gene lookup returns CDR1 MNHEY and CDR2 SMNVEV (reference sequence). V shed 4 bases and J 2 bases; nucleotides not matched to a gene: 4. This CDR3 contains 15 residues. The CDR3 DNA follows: TGTGCCAGCAGTTACACTAGCGGGGGAACCTACGAGCAGTACTTC. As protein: CASSYTSGGTYEQYF.

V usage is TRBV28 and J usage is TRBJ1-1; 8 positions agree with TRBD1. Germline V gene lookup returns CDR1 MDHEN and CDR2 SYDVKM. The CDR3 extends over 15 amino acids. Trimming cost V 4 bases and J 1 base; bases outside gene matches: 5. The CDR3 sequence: CASSSYRGKNTEAFF. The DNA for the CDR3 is TGTGCCAGCAGTTCCTACAGGGGGAAGAACACTGAAGCTTTCTTT.

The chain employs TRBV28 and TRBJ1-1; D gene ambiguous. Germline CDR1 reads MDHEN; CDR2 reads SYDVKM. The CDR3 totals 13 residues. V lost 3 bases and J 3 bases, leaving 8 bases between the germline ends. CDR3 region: CASSFLQHTEAFF. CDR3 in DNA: TGTGCCAGCAGTTTTTTACAGCACACTGAAGCTTTCTTT.

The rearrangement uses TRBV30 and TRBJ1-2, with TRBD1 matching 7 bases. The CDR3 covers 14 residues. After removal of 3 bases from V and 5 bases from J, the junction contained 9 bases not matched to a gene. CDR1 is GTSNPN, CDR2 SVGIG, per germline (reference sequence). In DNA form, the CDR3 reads TGTGCCTGGAGGGGCGGGACAGAGGGATATGGCTACACCTTC. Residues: CAWRGGTEGYGYTF. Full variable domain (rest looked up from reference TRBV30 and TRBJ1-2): SQTIHQWPATLVQPVGSPLSLECTVEGTSNPNLYWYRQAAGRGLQLLFYSVGIGQISSEVPQNLSASRPQDRQFILSSKKLLLSDSGFYLCAWRGGTEGYGYTFGSGTRLTVV.

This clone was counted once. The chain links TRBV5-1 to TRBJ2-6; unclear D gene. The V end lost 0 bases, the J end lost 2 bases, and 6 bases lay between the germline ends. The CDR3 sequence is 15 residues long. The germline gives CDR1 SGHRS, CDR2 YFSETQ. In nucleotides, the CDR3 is TGCGCCAGCAGCTTGGAAAGCGCTGGGGCCAACGTCCTGACTTTC. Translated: CASSLESAGANVLTF.

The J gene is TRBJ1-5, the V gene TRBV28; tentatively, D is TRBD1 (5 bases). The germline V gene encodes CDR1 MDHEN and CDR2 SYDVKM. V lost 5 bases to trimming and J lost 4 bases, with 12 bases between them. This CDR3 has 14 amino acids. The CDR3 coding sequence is TGTGCCAGCAGTCACAACGGGGGTAATCAGCCCCAGCATTTT. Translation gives CASSHNGGNQPQHF.

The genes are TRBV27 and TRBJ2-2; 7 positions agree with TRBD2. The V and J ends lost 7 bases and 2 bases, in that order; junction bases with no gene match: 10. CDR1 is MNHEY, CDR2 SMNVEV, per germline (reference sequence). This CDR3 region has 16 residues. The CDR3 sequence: CASMESGNQNTGELFF. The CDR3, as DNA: TGTGCCAGCATGGAGAGCGGGAATCAAAACACCGGGGAGCTGTTTTTT.

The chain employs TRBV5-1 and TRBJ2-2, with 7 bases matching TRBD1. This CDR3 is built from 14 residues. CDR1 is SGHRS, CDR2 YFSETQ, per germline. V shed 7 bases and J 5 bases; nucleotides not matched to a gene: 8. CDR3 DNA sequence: TGCGCCAGCCTCGACAGGGAGCATACCGGGGAGCTGTTTTTT. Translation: CASLDREHTGELFF.

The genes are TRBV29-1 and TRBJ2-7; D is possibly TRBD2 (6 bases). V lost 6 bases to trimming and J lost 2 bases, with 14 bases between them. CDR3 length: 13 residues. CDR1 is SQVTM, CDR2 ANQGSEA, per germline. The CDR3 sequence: CSVRRGSTYEQYF. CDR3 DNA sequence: TGCAGCGTCCGCCGGGGGAGCACCTACGAGCAGTACTTC.

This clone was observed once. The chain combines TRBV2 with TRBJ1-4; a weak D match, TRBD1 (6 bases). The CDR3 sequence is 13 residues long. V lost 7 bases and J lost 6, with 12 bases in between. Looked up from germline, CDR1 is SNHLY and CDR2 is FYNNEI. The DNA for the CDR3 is TGTGCCAGCATGGCAGGGGCCTATGAAAAACTGTTTTTT. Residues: CASMAGAYEKLFF.

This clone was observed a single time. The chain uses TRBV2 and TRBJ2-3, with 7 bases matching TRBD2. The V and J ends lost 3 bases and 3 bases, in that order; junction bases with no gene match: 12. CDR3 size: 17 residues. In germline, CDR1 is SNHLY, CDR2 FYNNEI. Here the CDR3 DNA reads TGTGCCAGCAGTGAGTCTGGGACTATCGTTACGACAGATACGCAGTATTTT. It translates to CASSESGTIVTTDTQYF. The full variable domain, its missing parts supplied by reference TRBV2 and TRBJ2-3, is EPEVTQTPSHQVTQMGQEVILRCVPISNHLYFYWYRQILGQKVEFLVSFYNNEISEKSEIFDDQFSVERPDGSNFTLKIRSTKLEDSAMYFCASSESGTIVTTDTQYFGPGTRLTVL.

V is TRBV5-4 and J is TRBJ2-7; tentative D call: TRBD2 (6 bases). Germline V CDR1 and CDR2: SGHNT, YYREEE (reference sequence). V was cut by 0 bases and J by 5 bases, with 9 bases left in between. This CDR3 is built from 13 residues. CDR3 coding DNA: TGTGCCAGCAGCTTGGCCTGGGGGGACGAGCAGTACTTC. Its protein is CASSLAWGDEQYF.

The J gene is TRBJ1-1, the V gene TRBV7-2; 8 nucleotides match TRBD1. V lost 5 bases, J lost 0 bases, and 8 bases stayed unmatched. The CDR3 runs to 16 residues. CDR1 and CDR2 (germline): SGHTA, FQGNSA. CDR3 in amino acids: CASSIWTGSLNTEAFF. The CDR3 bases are TGTGCCAGCAGCATTTGGACAGGGAGCCTGAACACTGAAGCTTTCTTT.